This note documents a single TCR beta chain sequence. The data originate from a study of blood T cell repertoires in COVID-19. Original processing notes: The assay estimated nucleated cells by amplifying reference gene primers. Only in-frame clones appear in the TCRdb table, and some are missing; sequencing was by immunoSEQ multiplex PCR. D and trimming come from the DNA, and the V and J calls and clone size come from that table. Counted here are over 75,000 clones, around 90% occurring once; the ten biggest clones make up 2.1%. The V gene lost 4 bases and the J gene lost 7 bases, with 13 bases spanning the gap. This CDR3 is 12 amino acids long. CDR1 SQVTM and CDR2 ANQGSEA come from the germline V gene.

Sequenced sample: peripheral blood. The TCR comes from a middle-aged man with COVID-19, enrolled during active disease. The chain joins TRBV29-1 to TRBJ1-1; D is perhaps TRBD1 (5 bases). The CDR3, as DNA: TGCAGCGTTGTGGGGTCCAGGGTTGAAGCTTTCTTT. Encoded protein: CSVVGSRVEAFF.